This T cell receptor beta chain was identified in a study of T cell repertoires and HLA-DP antigens. Study at large: Two male donors and one female donor spanned ages 18-to-29 through 60-to-69. Study results and limitations: Against one allele, clones undetected before culture averaged about 40%; against the other, 50% to 65%.

In germline, CDR1 is LNHDA, CDR2 SQIVND (reference sequence). This CDR3 is built from 16 residues. Trimming took 5 bases from V and 6 from J; bases not matched to a gene: 9. Remarks on this clone: Antigen unknown.

The primer mix covered 54 TRBV segments and 13 TRBJ segments. Repertoires were generated with immunoSEQ multiplex PCR, while TCRdb's copy carries only in-frame clones and drops some. The data contain more than 90,000 clones, about 91% of them singletons. This chain connects TRBV19 to TRBJ2-2, with 10 bases lining up with TRBD2. The sequencing input was CD4+ T cells from PBMCs. The receptor's source is a woman under 30 in good health and CMV-seronegative. The chain's CDR3 is CASSLGLAYLSGELFF. The CDR3 DNA reads TGTGCCAGTAGTTTGGGACTAGCGTATTTATCCGGGGAGCTGTTTTTT.